What follows describes a single TCR beta chain. Other DNA variants within this sample encode the same CDR3. Primers included in the PCR were 60 Vbeta and 13 Jbeta primers. Measured with immunoSEQ multiplex PCR; TCRdb has only the in-frame clones, and not every one. The sample includes fewer than 250,000 clones, about four fifths of them seen just once. CDR1 is SGHRS and CDR2 is YFSETQ in the germline V gene. This CDR3 contains 15 residues. Between the trimmed V and J ends, which lost 3 bases and 8 bases, there was a span of 20 bases. These data originate in a study of cytomegalovirus exposure and HLA in healthy donors.

Source material: PBMCs. This receptor was obtained from a man between 25 and 39 years old in good health and CMV-seronegative. The V gene is TRBV5-1, the J gene TRBJ1-2, with D unresolved. The CDR3 DNA is TGCGCCAGCAGCTCGCGGTCGTCAGCCCCCGTCGGCTACACCTTC. It codes for CASSSRSSAPVGYTF.